Below, one TCR beta chain is given with its context. V was shortened by 6 bases and J by 4 bases, with 16 bases between the two germline ends. Per the germline V gene, CDR1 is LNHDA and CDR2 is SQIVND (reference sequence). This CDR3 has 15 amino acids. Assay used: immunoSEQ multiplex PCR; TCRdb lists only in-frame clones, some missing. The data contain fewer than 250,000 clones, approximately 78% of them singletons. This entry is derived from a study of blood T cell repertoires in COVID-19. Study-level information: Samples representing acute and convalescent COVID-19 were sourced from the United States, Italy and Spain. Sample material is recorded as cDNA or gDNA derived from T cells, B-cell-depleted T cells, or PBMCs.

Specimen: peripheral blood. The receptor was derived from a woman between 40 and 55 years old with acute or convalescent COVID-19. This chain links TRBV19 with TRBJ2-1; D might be TRBD2 (6 bases). CDR3 bases: TGTGCCAGTAGCGGGGGAGCGGTTGCGTACAATGAGCAGTTCTTC. It yields the protein CASSGGAVAYNEQFF. Variable domain in full (rest from reference TRBV19 and TRBJ2-1): DGGITQSPKYLFRKEGQNVTLSCEQNLNHDAMYWYRQDPGQGLRLIYYSQIVNDFQKGDIAEGYSVSREKKESFPLTVTSAQKNPTAFYLCASSGGAVAYNEQFFGPGTRLTVL.